This is a list of T cell receptor beta chains from one sample in a study of post-analysis software for immune sequencing data. MiXCR, run by TCRdb on the PCR reads, gives a single entry per CDR3 protein. This sample has roughly 540,000 distinct CDR3 sequences, with around 34% found just once. The specimen sequenced was blood. Source of these receptors: a girl aged 2 to 17 with multiple sclerosis. CDR3s include the opening cysteine and the closing phenylalanine or tryptophan. Each record gives: V gene, D gene, J gene, clone size, CDR3 protein, CDR3 DNA. The D gene is left open where the match is weak. Clone size is shown for a subset of rows, as once, few, many or a class of expanded clone.

TRBV6-5	TRBD1	TRBJ2-7	NA	CASSSPGQGAGYEQYF	TGTGCCAGCAGTAGTCCGGGACAGGGGGCGGGCTACGAGCAGTACTTC
TRBV29-1	NA	TRBJ1-2	NA	CSVGPGDGYGYTF	TGCAGCGTTGGGCCCGGGGATGGATATGGCTACACCTTC
TRBV5-1	NA	TRBJ2-5	many	CASSFGTQETQYF	TGCGCCAGCAGCTTCGGGACCCAAGAGACCCAGTACTTC
TRBV20-1	NA	TRBJ1-5	few	CSARDLNQPQHF	TGCAGTGCTAGGGACCTCAATCAGCCCCAGCATTTT
TRBV4-1	TRBD2	TRBJ2-1	NA	CASSLPSGEAYNEQFF	TGCGCCAGCAGCCTACCTAGCGGGGAGGCATACAATGAGCAGTTCTTC
TRBV20-1	NA	TRBJ2-1	NA	CSATTRDSYNEQFF	TGCAGTGCTACCACGCGGGACTCCTACAATGAGCAGTTCTTC
TRBV10-2	NA	TRBJ2-5	few	CASKSGTNQETQYF	TGCGCCAGCAAGAGCGGGACAAACCAAGAGACCCAGTACTTC
TRBV5-1	TRBD1	TRBJ2-7	NA	CASSLGIGTAGNEQYF	TGCGCCAGCAGCTTGGGAATCGGGACAGCAGGCAACGAGCAGTACTTC
TRBV24-1	TRBD1	TRBJ2-3	NA	CATSGGQGAQDTQYF	TGTGCCACCAGCGGTGGACAGGGGGCTCAAGATACGCAGTATTTT
TRBV5-1	NA	TRBJ2-5	NA	CASSTGYQETQYF	TGCGCCAGCAGCACGGGATACCAAGAGACCCAGTACTTC
TRBV28	NA	TRBJ1-4	NA	CASGKSEKLFF	TGTGCCAGCGGAAAGAGTGAAAAACTGTTTTTT
TRBV5-1	TRBD1	TRBJ1-6	NA	CASSQRTGSSYNSPLHF	TGCGCCAGCAGCCAGAGGACAGGGAGCTCCTATAATTCACCCCTCCACTTT
TRBV11-2	NA	TRBJ1-1	NA	CATGPEAFF	TGTGCCACGGGTCCTGAAGCTTTCTTT
TRBV24-1	NA	TRBJ2-1	few	CATGVASSYNEQFF	TGTGCCACCGGGGTGGCCAGCTCCTACAATGAGCAGTTCTTC
TRBV7-2	TRBD2	TRBJ2-1	few	CASSAGGYNEQFF	TGTGCCAGCTCGGCGGGGGGGTACAATGAGCAGTTCTTC
TRBV20-1	NA	TRBJ1-1	NA	CSARDIRQHTEAFF	TGCAGTGCTAGAGATATCAGACAGCACACTGAAGCTTTCTTT
TRBV14	TRBD2	TRBJ2-3	NA	CASRTSGGSTDTQYF	TGTGCCAGTCGGACTAGCGGGGGTAGCACAGATACGCAGTATTTT
TRBV5-1	TRBD2	TRBJ2-1	few	CASSFTGGGGARNEQFF	TGCGCCAGCAGCTTTACCGGTGGCGGGGGGGCCAGAAATGAGCAGTTCTTC
TRBV12-3/TRBV12-4	NA	TRBJ2-3	NA	CASSSVESTDTQYF	TGTGCCAGCAGTTCGGTCGAGTCCACAGATACGCAGTATTTT
TRBV5-4	TRBD1	TRBJ2-1	NA	CASSLEGQGYNEQFF	TGTGCCAGCAGCTTGGAGGGACAGGGCTACAATGAGCAGTTCTTC
TRBV10-3	NA	TRBJ2-3	NA	CAINSNSDTQYF	TGTGCCATCAATAGCAATTCAGATACGCAGTATTTT
TRBV5-1	NA	TRBJ2-5	NA	CASSLDGGVGETQYF	TGCGCCAGCAGCTTGGACGGGGGAGTCGGAGAGACCCAGTACTTC
TRBV15	TRBD2	TRBJ2-5	few	CATSRKGRGGMQTQYF	TGTGCCACCAGCAGAAAAGGCCGGGGGGGCATGCAGACCCAGTACTTC
TRBV5-1	NA	TRBJ2-1	few	CASRHGERWEQFF	TGCGCCAGCAGACACGGGGAACGATGGGAGCAGTTCTTC
TRBV5-6	NA	TRBJ1-1	NA	CASSLRPDTEAFF	TGTGCCAGCAGCTTGCGGCCGGACACTGAAGCTTTCTTT